The 10 T cell receptor beta chains below were found in one sample sequenced in a study of blood T cell repertoires in COVID-19. The method was immunoSEQ multiplex PCR; TCRdb's version includes in-frame clones alone and lacks a portion of them. The table records some 400,000 clones, roughly nine tenths of them present only once. Sequencing used PBMCs or T cells enriched from blood (not recorded which). These receptor sequences come from a man aged 25 to 40 who had recovered from COVID-19.

The rearrangement uses TRBV7-9 and TRBJ2-7; perhaps TRBD1 as D (6 bases). CDR1 SEHNR and CDR2 FQNEAQ come from the germline V gene (reference sequence). The V gene lost 5 bases and the J gene lost 3 bases, with 17 bases spanning the gap. This CDR3 comprises 15 residues. The CDR3 DNA reads TGTGCCAGCAGCCTCGAGACAGGCTCCTACTACGAGCAGTACTTC. It yields the protein CASSLETGSYYEQYF.

The chain is built from TRBV18 and TRBJ2-1; 8 bases are a match to TRBD1. After removal of 4 bases from V and 5 bases from J, the junction contained 1 base not matched to a gene. Germline lookup yields CDR1 KGHSH and CDR2 LQKENI. The CDR3 spans 13 residues. The CDR3 coding sequence is TGTGCCAGCTCACAGGACAGGGACAATGAGCAGTTCTTC. Translating gives CASSQDRDNEQFF. The whole variable domain, filled in from reference TRBV18 and TRBJ2-1, reads NAGVMQNPRHLVRRRGQEARLRCSPMKGHSHVYWYRQLPEEGLKFMVYLQKENIIDESGMPKERFSAEFPKEGPSILRIQQVVRGDSAAYFCASSQDRDNEQFFGPGTRLTVL.

The V call is TRBV7-8, the J call TRBJ2-7; a possible D gene is TRBD2 (6 bases). Looked up from germline, CDR1 is SGHVS and CDR2 is FQNEAQ. The CDR3 extends over 15 amino acids. The V end lost 1 base, the J end lost 2 bases, and 12 bases lay between the germline ends. The CDR3 nucleotides read TGTGCCAGCAGCTTAGGAGTAGCGGACACCTACGAGCAGTACTTC. This translates into CASSLGVADTYEQYF.

The rearrangement joins TRBV7-3 to TRBJ2-2; tentative D call: TRBD1 (6 bases). V was trimmed by 0 bases and J by 6 bases, leaving 11 bases between them. The CDR3 is made up of 15 amino acids. The germline V gene has CDR1 SGHTA and CDR2 FQGTGA. This CDR3 is CASSLTVQGPGELFF. DNA for the CDR3: TGTGCCAGCAGCTTAACGGTCCAGGGGCCCGGGGAGCTGTTTTTT.

V gene TRBV27 combines with J gene TRBJ1-2, with TRBD1 matching over 12 bases. V dropped 7 bases and J dropped 6; count of bases not matched to a gene: 6. The length of the CDR3 is 14 residues. Germline V lookup: CDR1 MNHEY, CDR2 SMNVEV (reference sequence). CDR3 sequence (DNA): TGTGCCAGCAAGCGGGGACAGGGGGCTCATGGCTACACCTTC. It codes for CASKRGQGAHGYTF.

The table lists this clone with a count of one. The chain recombines TRBV18 with TRBJ2-1, with 8 bases aligning to TRBD2. Germline V gene sequence: CDR1 KGHSH, CDR2 LQKENI. V was clipped by 6 bases and J by 1 base; unmatched bases: 8. This CDR3 region has 16 residues. CDR3 residues: CASSYETSASYNEQFF. CDR3 nucleotides: TGTGCCAGCTCGTACGAGACTAGCGCATCCTACAATGAGCAGTTCTTC.

This chain uses TRBV12-3 or TRBV12-4 with TRBJ2-1; possibly TRBD2 for D (5 bases). V gave up 8 bases and J gave up 3 bases, with 5 bases separating them. CDR3 size: 11 residues. In nucleotides, the CDR3 is TGTGCCAGCGGAGGCTACAATGAGCAGTTCTTC. Its protein is CASGGYNEQFF.

The chain employs TRBV28 and TRBJ1-3; D unclear. This CDR3 contains 13 residues. The V and J ends lost 6 bases and 4 bases respectively, with 10 bases between them. Germline V gene sequence: CDR1 MDHEN, CDR2 SYDVKM. CDR3 bases: TGTGCCAGCAGAAGGACGGGAGGAAACACCATATATTTT. Encoded protein: CASRRTGGNTIYF.

This chain joins TRBV3-1 (or the pseudogene TRBV3-2) and TRBJ2-3; D may be TRBD2 (5 bases). There are 17 residues in the CDR3. Trimming pared 5 bases from V and 4 bases from J, leaving 22 bases between. Germline CDR1 LGHDT, CDR2 YNNKEL (reference sequence). This CDR3 is CASSCSPQRKKPDTQYF. The CDR3 nucleotides read TGTGCCAGCAGCTGCAGTCCCCAGCGGAAGAAGCCAGATACGCAGTATTTT.

This clone has only one observation. The rearrangement links TRBV21-1 to TRBJ1-2; no check of the table's D call, TRBD1, against the DNA was made. TRBV21-1 is classified as a pseudogene. The CDR3 runs 17 residues. This CDR3 reads CASSPRDRGVLNYGYTF. The DNA of the CDR3 is TGTGCCAGCAGCCCCCGGGACAGGGGGGTCCTTAACTATGGCTACACCTTC.